Shown below are 26 T cell receptor beta chains from a single sample sequenced in a study of T-cell memory formation after mild COVID-19. In TCRdb, the 5' RACE reads were re-called with MiXCR into one record per CDR3 protein. The sample includes a few hundred thousand distinct CDR3 sequences, around 15% seen only once; the top ten take approximately 20%. The specimen was PBMCs or a T cell subset sorted from them (not recorded which). The receptors come from a man aged 18 to 29 who had mild COVID-19 (a few samples of this study predate the infection). Cell type and time point are not known.

V and J are TRBV27 and TRBJ2-2; tentatively, D is TRBD2 (5 bases). CDR1 is MNHEY and CDR2 is SMNVEV in the germline V gene (reference sequence). The length of the CDR3 is 13 residues. With 8 bases removed from V and 6 bases from J, the gap between germline ends came to 13 bases. The CDR3 nucleotides read TGTGCCAGCGGTCCCCTTAGCGCCGGGGAGCTGTTTTTT. It specifies CASGPLSAGELFF.

This clonotype was seen many times. The rearrangement uses TRBV19 and TRBJ2-5; the D gene could be TRBD1 or TRBD2 (5 bases each). V was pared by 6 bases and J by 2 bases, with 13 bases between. This CDR3 contains 14 residues. Germline V gene lookup returns CDR1 LNHDA and CDR2 SQIVND (reference sequence). The DNA for the CDR3 is TGTGCCAGTAGCCAACCGGGGCTACAAGAGACCCAGTACTTC. This translates into CASSQPGLQETQYF.

V and J are TRBV7-2 and TRBJ1-5; no clear D gene. Germline CDR1 and CDR2: SGHTA and FQGNSA. The V and J ends lost 3 bases and 3 bases respectively, with 15 bases between them. The CDR3 extends over 16 amino acids. The CDR3 region has the DNA TGTGCCAGCAGCTTGAAGTATCGGGAATTCAATCAGCCCCAGCATTTT. Residues: CASSLKYREFNQPQHF.

This clonotype has more than one count but fewer than ten. This chain uses TRBV7-2 with TRBJ2-1; weak D call: TRBD2 (5 bases). The ends were cut back, 5 bases at V and 12 bases at J, with 14 bases in the middle. The V gene's germline CDR1 is SGHTA and CDR2 FQGNSA. This CDR3 has 12 residues. The CDR3, as DNA: TGTGCCAGCAGCGCAGCCCGAGGAGGGCAGTTCTTC. It is translated as CASSAARGGQFF.

This clonotype occurred a few times. V gene TRBV20-1 combines with J gene TRBJ1-2; 8 bases match TRBD1. The V segment lost 1 base and the J segment 8 bases; nucleotides outside the gene matches: 9. CDR1 and CDR2 from the germline V gene are DFQATT and SNEGSKA (reference sequence). This CDR3 is 14 amino acids long. The DNA of the CDR3 is TGCAGTGCTAGAGGTTGGACAGGGAATTTGGGCTACACCTTC. Its protein is CSARGWTGNLGYTF.

This clonotype was picked up a small number of times. The rearrangement joins TRBV23-1 to TRBJ2-3, with 7 positions matching TRBD1. TRBV23-1 is classed as an ORF, of uncertain function. CDR3 length equals 17 residues. The junction had 11 bases not matched to a gene; V was cut back by 3 bases and J by 2 bases. The CDR3 DNA follows: TGCGCCAGCAGTCACCCGGGACAGAACAGTTTCACAGATACGCAGTATTTT. Protein product: CASSHPGQNSFTDTQYF.

This clonotype was seen a few times. CDR3 loop: CASSLKGSGTGELFF. As DNA, the CDR3 is TGTGCCAGCAGCTTAAAAGGGTCAGGCACCGGGGAGCTGTTTTTT. This rearrangement joins TRBV7-6 to TRBJ2-2; D unclear. CDR1 is SGHVS, CDR2 FNYEAQ, per germline. CDR3 length: 15 amino acids. Trimming pared 2 bases from V and 4 bases from J, leaving 11 bases between.

This clonotype turned up a few times. The chain is built from TRBV4-2 and TRBJ2-5; D not certain. Per germline, CDR1 LGHNA and CDR2 YNFKEQ. The CDR3 length is 14 residues. The V end was cut by 1 base, the J end by 5 bases, with 11 bases between. CDR3 sequence: CASSQATLGETQYF. CDR3 nucleotide sequence: TGTGCCAGCAGCCAAGCGACCTTAGGGGAGACCCAGTACTTC.

This clonotype appeared a few times. The chain carries TRBV3-1 and TRBJ1-1; 8 nucleotides line up with TRBD1. The CDR3 covers 15 residues. CDR1 and CDR2 (germline): LGHDT, YNNKEL (reference sequence). With 4 bases clipped from V and 7 bases from J, the junction kept 11 bases outside the gene matches. The CDR3 DNA follows: TGTGCCAGCAGCCTGGATTGGACAGGGACTAATGAAGCTTTCTTT. Amino acid sequence: CASSLDWTGTNEAFF.

The chain carries TRBV2 and TRBJ2-7; D gene uncertain. The V end lost 4 bases, the J end lost 4 bases, and 14 bases lay between the germline ends. In germline, CDR1 is SNHLY, CDR2 FYNNEI. The length of the CDR3 is 14 residues. The CDR3 reads CASSGRNRPYEQYV. In DNA, the CDR3 is TGTGCCAGCAGTGGAAGAAACCGGCCTTACGAGCAGTACGTC.

This clonotype was seen at least ten times. V and J are TRBV3-1 and TRBJ2-3; 12 bases match TRBD2. With V trimmed by 4 bases and J by 2 bases, 1 base remained unmatched. Germline CDR1 reads LGHDT; CDR2 reads YNNKEL (reference sequence). The CDR3 runs 15 residues. CDR3 sequence: CASSPSGGATDTQYF. In nucleotides, the CDR3 is TGTGCCAGCAGCCCTAGCGGGGGGGCCACAGATACGCAGTATTTT.

The rearrangement joins TRBV5-1 to TRBJ1-6; D may be TRBD1 (5 bases). Germline CDR1 SGHRS, CDR2 YFSETQ. This CDR3 contains 16 residues. Trimming removed 4 bases from V and 4 bases from J, with 15 bases in between. CDR3: CASSRDRQNYNSPLHF. The DNA of the CDR3 is TGCGCCAGCAGCCGAGATAGACAGAATTATAATTCACCCCTCCACTTT. Complete variable domain (other parts from reference TRBV5-1 and TRBJ1-6): KAGVTQTPRYLIKTRGQQVTLSCSPISGHRSVSWYQQTPGQGLQFLFEYFSETQRNKGNFPGRFSGRQFSNSRSEMNVSTLELGDSALYLCASSRDRQNYNSPLHFGNGTRLTVT.

This clonotype was seen only a few times. The V gene is TRBV7-9, the J gene TRBJ1-2; D gene uncertain. Germline V gene data show CDR1 as SEHNR and CDR2 as FQNEAQ (reference sequence). V lost 6 bases and J 3 bases, leaving 11 bases between the germline ends. The CDR3 runs to 13 residues. Here the CDR3 DNA reads TGTGCCAGCAGTACCGACTGGGACTATGGCTACACCTTC. Translation gives CASSTDWDYGYTF.

The DNA of the CDR3 is TGCAGCGTGTCTCGGGCTAGCGAATACACAGATACGCAGTATTTT. It encodes CSVSRASEYTDTQYF. The J gene is TRBJ2-3, the V gene TRBV29-1; possibly TRBD2 for D (6 bases). The V gene lost 6 bases and the J gene lost 2 bases, with 18 bases spanning the gap. The germline CDR1 and CDR2 sequences are SQVTM and ANQGSEA. The CDR3 covers 15 residues.

This clonotype was detected many times. This chain links TRBV5-8 with TRBJ2-6; no reliable D call. This CDR3 spans 16 amino acids. V gave up 1 base and J gave up 0 bases, with 8 bases separating them. Germline V gene lookup returns CDR1 SGHTS and CDR2 YDEGEE. CDR3 nucleotides: TGTGCCAGCAGCTTGCGGAGTGACTCTGGGGCCAACGTCCTGACTTTC. Protein sequence: CASSLRSDSGANVLTF.

This clonotype was counted only a few times. This sequence joins TRBV4-1 and TRBJ1-4, with D maybe TRBD1 (6 bases). Trimming left V 4 bases short and J 4 bases short, with 22 bases between. The CDR3 covers 18 residues. Germline V gene lookup returns CDR1 MGHRA and CDR2 YSYEKL. The CDR3 nucleotides are TGCGCCAGCAGCCCCTTGGGCACAGGGAGGCGGGGTAATGAAAAACTGTTTTTT. Protein product: CASSPLGTGRRGNEKLFF.

This chain links TRBV7-8 with TRBJ2-7; D uncertain. Germline V gene sequence: CDR1 SGHVS, CDR2 FQNEAQ. The CDR3 is 14 residues long. Trimming left V 3 bases short and J 6 bases short, with 15 bases between. Here the CDR3 DNA reads TGTGCCAGCAGCTTTGGGCGGACGGTGGGCGAGCAGTACTTC. Amino acid sequence: CASSFGRTVGEQYF.

This clonotype was seen only a few times. The chain carries TRBV29-1 and TRBJ2-5, with TRBD2 identical over 7 bases. Germline-derived CDR1 and CDR2 are SQVTM and ANQGSEA. Germline trimming cut 2 bases from V and 0 bases from J; bases unmatched to any gene: 9. The CDR3 is made up of 16 amino acids. The chain's CDR3 is CSVETLQGGDQETQYF. The CDR3 DNA sequence: TGCAGCGTTGAAACCCTCCAGGGAGGGGACCAAGAGACCCAGTACTTC. The variable domain in full, with the rest retrieved from reference TRBV29-1 and TRBJ2-5, is SAVISQKPSRDICQRGTSLTIQCQVDSQVTMMFWYRQQPGQSLTLIATANQGSEATYESGFVIDKFPISRPNLTFSTLTVSNMSPEDSSIYLCSVETLQGGDQETQYFGPGTRLLVL.

The genes are TRBV15 and TRBJ2-7; weak D call: TRBD1 (5 bases). The V end was cut by 3 bases, the J end by 3 bases, with 9 bases between. The length of the CDR3 is 13 residues. Germline-derived CDR1 and CDR2 are LNHNV and YYDKDF (reference sequence). CDR3 in amino acids: CATSRVGVYEQYF. The CDR3 DNA is TGTGCCACCAGCAGGGTAGGGGTCTACGAGCAGTACTTC.

The sample holds a few counts of this clonotype. The V gene is TRBV19, the J gene TRBJ1-1; TRBD1 might be the D (6 bases). CDR1 is LNHDA, CDR2 SQIVND, per germline (reference sequence). This CDR3 has 16 amino acids. The ends were cut back, 4 bases at V and 0 bases at J, with 15 bases in the middle. As DNA, the CDR3 is TGTGCCAGTAGTACCGACAGGAGGGGCCTGAACACTGAAGCTTTCTTT. This translates into CASSTDRRGLNTEAFF. The whole variable domain, remainder taken from reference TRBV19 and TRBJ1-1, is DGGITQSPKYLFRKEGQNVTLSCEQNLNHDAMYWYRQDPGQGLRLIYYSQIVNDFQKGDIAEGYSVSREKKESFPLTVTSAQKNPTAFYLCASSTDRRGLNTEAFFGQGTRLTVV.

This clonotype has a count of ten or more. The chain has TRBV11-1 and TRBJ1-1; D is possibly TRBD1 (6 bases). Germline-derived CDR1 and CDR2 are SGHAT and FQDESV (reference sequence). The V end lost 4 bases, the J end lost 1 base, and 10 bases lay between the germline ends. The CDR3 extends over 14 amino acids. This chain's CDR3 is CASSYGQTNTEAFF. CDR3 in DNA: TGTGCCAGCAGCTACGGACAGACGAACACTGAAGCTTTCTTT.

The chain uses TRBV18 and TRBJ1-5; D might be TRBD1 (5 bases). Trimming shortened V by 3 bases and J by 2 bases, and 14 bases separated the two germline ends. Germline CDR1 reads KGHSH; CDR2 reads LQKENI. The CDR3 loop spans 16 amino acids. The CDR3 DNA reads as TGTGCCAGCTCACCGACCCCCCAGGGAGGCAATCAGCCCCAGCATTTT. It codes for CASSPTPQGGNQPQHF.

The DNA of the CDR3 is TGTGCCAGCACCCCCCCGGGGACCCAAGAGACCCAGTACTTC. The encoded protein is CASTPPGTQETQYF. This sequence joins TRBV12-3 or TRBV12-4 and TRBJ2-5; D possibly matches TRBD1 or TRBD2 (5 bases each). The CDR3 length is 14 residues. The ends were cut back, 7 bases at V and 1 base at J, with 13 bases in the middle.

In nucleotides, the CDR3 is TGTGCCAGCAGTTACTCGAATCAGGGGAGGGATGGCTACACCTTC. Its protein product is CASSYSNQGRDGYTF. The chain carries TRBV6-5 and TRBJ1-2, with a weak D call TRBD1 (6 bases). Trimming removed 0 bases from V and 6 bases from J, with 14 bases in between. Germline CDR1 and CDR2: MNHEY and SVGAGI. This CDR3 is 15 amino acids long.

The rearrangement uses TRBV5-6 and TRBJ1-5; a possible D gene is TRBD1 (6 bases). The V gene's germline CDR1 is SGHDT and CDR2 YYEEEE. The CDR3 has 15 residues. V was pared by 5 bases and J by 6 bases, with 18 bases between. The CDR3 here is CASSSAGGAGQPQHF. The CDR3 DNA reads TGTGCCAGCAGTTCAGCGGGGGGGGCAGGTCAGCCCCAGCATTTT. Full variable domain (missing parts from reference TRBV5-6 and TRBJ1-5): DAGVTQSPTHLIKTRGQQVTLRCSPKSGHDTVSWYQQALGQGPQFIFQYYEEEERQRGNFPDRFSGHQFPNYSSELNVNALLLGDSALYLCASSSAGGAGQPQHFGDGTRLSIL.

V and J are TRBV18 and TRBJ2-1, with 7 bases lining up with TRBD1. The CDR3 contains 15 residues. The germline V gene has CDR1 KGHSH and CDR2 LQKENI. V shed 1 base, J shed 4 bases, and the junction held 4 bases outside the gene matches. Here the CDR3 DNA reads TGTGCCAGCTCACCACTCTCGGGACAGTACAATGAGCAGTTCTTC. It codes for CASSPLSGQYNEQFF.